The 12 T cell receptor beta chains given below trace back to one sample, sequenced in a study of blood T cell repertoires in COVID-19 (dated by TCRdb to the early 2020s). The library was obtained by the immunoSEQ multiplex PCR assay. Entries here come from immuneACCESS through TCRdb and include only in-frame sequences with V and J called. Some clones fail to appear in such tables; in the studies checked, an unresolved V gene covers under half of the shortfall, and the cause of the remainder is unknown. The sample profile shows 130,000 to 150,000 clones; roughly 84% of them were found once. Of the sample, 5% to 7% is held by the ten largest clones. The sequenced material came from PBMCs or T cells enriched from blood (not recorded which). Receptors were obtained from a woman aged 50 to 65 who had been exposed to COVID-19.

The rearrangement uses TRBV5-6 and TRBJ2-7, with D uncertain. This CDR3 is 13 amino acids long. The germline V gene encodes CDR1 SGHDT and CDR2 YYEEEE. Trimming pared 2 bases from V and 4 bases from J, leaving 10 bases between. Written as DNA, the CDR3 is TGTGCCAGCAGCTTCCCCAAGACATACGAGCAGTACTTC. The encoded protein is CASSFPKTYEQYF.

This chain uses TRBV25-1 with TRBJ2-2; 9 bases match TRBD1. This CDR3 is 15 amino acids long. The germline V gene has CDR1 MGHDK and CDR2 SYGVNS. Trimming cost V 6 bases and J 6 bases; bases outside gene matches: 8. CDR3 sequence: CASRTTGGMSGELFF. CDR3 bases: TGTGCCAGCAGGACGACAGGGGGAATGTCCGGGGAGCTGTTTTTT. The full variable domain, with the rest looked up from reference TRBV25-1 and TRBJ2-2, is EADIYQTPRYLVIGTGKKITLECSQTMGHDKMYWYQQDPGMELHLIHYSYGVNSTEKGDLSSESTVSRIRTEHFPLTLESARPSHTSQYLCASRTTGGMSGELFFGEGSRLTVL.

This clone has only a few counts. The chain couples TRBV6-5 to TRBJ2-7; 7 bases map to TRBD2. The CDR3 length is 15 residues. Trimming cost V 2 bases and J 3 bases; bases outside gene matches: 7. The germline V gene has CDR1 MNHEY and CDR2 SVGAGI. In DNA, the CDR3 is TGTGCCAGCAGTTACGAGGCGGGACTACTCTACGAGCAGTACTTC. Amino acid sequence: CASSYEAGLLYEQYF.

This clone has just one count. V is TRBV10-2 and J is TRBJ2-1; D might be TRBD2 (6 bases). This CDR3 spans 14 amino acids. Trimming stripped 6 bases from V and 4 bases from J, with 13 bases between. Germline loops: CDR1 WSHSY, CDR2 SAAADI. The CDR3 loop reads CASRGETSYNEQFF. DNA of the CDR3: TGCGCCAGCAGGGGGGAGACTAGTTACAATGAGCAGTTCTTC.

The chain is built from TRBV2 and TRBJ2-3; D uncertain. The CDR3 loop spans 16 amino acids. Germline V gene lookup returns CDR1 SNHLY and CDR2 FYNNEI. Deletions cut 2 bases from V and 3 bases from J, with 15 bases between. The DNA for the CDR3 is TGTGCCAGCAGTGAACGTGGCGGCGACTTAACAGATACGCAGTATTTT. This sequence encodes CASSERGGDLTDTQYF.

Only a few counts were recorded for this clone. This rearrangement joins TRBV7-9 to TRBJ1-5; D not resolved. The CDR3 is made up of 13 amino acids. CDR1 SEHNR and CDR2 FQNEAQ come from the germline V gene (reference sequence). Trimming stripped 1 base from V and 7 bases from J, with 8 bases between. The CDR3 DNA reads TGTGCCAGCAGCTTAGAAGCGGGACAGCCCCAGCATTTT. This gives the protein CASSLEAGQPQHF.

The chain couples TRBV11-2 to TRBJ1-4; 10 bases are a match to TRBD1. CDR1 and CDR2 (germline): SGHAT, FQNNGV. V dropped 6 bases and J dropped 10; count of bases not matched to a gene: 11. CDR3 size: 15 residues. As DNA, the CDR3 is TGTGCCAGCAGAACACCGGGACAGGGGCCTGGAAAACTGTTTTTT. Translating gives CASRTPGQGPGKLFF.

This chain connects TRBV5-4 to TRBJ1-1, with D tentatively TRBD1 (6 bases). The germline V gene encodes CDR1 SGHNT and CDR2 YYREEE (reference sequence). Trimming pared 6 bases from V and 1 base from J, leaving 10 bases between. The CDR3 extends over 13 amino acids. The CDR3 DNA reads TGTGCCAGCACCGAGGACAGGAACACTGAAGCTTTCTTT. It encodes CASTEDRNTEAFF.

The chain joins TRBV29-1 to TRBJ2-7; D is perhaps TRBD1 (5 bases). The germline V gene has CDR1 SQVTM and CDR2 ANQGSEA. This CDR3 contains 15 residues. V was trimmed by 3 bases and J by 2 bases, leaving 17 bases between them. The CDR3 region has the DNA TGCAGCGTTGATAATAGGGGAACAGGCGCCTACGAGCAGTACTTC. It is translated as CSVDNRGTGAYEQYF.

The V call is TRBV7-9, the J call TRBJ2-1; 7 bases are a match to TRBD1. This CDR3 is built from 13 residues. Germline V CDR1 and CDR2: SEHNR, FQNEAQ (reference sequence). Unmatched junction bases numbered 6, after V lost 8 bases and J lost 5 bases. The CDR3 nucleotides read TGTGCCAGCGGGACAGAGTGGGACAATGAGCAGTTCTTC. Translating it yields CASGTEWDNEQFF.

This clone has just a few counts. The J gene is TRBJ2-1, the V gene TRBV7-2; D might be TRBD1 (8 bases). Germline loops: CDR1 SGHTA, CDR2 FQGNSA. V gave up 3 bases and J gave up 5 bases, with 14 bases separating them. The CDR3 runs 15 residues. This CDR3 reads CASSFSGTGNNEQFF. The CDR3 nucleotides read TGTGCCAGCAGCTTCAGCGGGACAGGCAACAATGAGCAGTTCTTC.

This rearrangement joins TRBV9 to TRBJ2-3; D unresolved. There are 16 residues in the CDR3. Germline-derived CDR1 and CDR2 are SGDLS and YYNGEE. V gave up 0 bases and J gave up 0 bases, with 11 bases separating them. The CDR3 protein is CASSVGVAVSTDTQYF. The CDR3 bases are TGTGCCAGCAGCGTAGGAGTAGCCGTTAGCACAGATACGCAGTATTTT.